There are many counts of the clone carrying this T cell receptor (beta chain). Its antigen is unidentified. cDNA was made from approximately 0.55 ug RNA using alpha and beta constant primers. Alpha and beta chain libraries were made separately by chain-specific third strand synthesis with multiplexing indices. The SP2 site served as the priming point for second strand synthesis. One entry per CDR3 protein results from TCRdb running MiXCR on the 5' RACE reads. The data hold tens of thousands of distinct CDR3 sequences, with 8.5% to 9% observed a single time. CDR3 size: 17 residues. V shed 5 bases, J shed 3 bases, and the junction held 9 bases outside the gene matches. Germline values: CDR1 LNHDA, CDR2 SQIVND (reference sequence). These data come from a study of HIV-infected patients and healthy controls. General study findings and limits: The authors saw processing only sixteen HIV-infected individuals as a major limitation on generality. No HLA typing of donors was done in this study.

All unsorted peripheral T cells were captured because whole blood was used without fractionation. RNA came from about 2.5 ml of peripheral blood. This sequence was found in an adult in good health. This chain links TRBV19 with TRBJ2-3, with 12 bases lining up with TRBD1. The sequencing sample was made of blood. The CDR3, as DNA: TGTGCCAGTAGTGGCGGGACAGGGGGCGTGAGGACAGATACGCAGTATTTT. Protein sequence: CASSGGTGGVRTDTQYF. Based on the CDR3 plus reference TRBV19 and TRBJ2-3, the full variable domain is DGGITQSPKYLFRKEGQNVTLSCEQNLNHDAMYWYRQDPGQGLRLIYYSQIVNDFQKGDIAEGYSVSREKKESFPLTVTSAQKNPTAFYLCASSGGTGGVRTDTQYFGPGTRLTVL.